A single T cell receptor (beta chain) is shown here with its context. This specimen comes from a study of CD8 T cells in ankylosing spondylitis. The CDR3 totals 17 residues. Germline lookup yields CDR1 SGHTA and CDR2 FQGNSA. The trim removed 5 bases at V and 6 bases at J, leaving 16 bases unmatched. Using its own MiXCR run on the 5' RACE reads, TCRdb lists one record per CDR3 protein. Found here are about 320,000 distinct CDR3 sequences, 9.5% to 13% of them singletons; the top ten hold more than 7%. This rearrangement joins TRBV7-2 to TRBJ2-3; 8 positions match TRBD1. The sequence derives from a female donor with ankylosing spondylitis or in good health (not recorded which). Material: blood, either unsorted or a sorted T cell fraction (not recorded which). The CDR3 spells CASSLRGQGAFKDTQYF. The CDR3 DNA is TGTGCCAGCAGCCTCCGGGGGCAGGGGGCTTTTAAGGATACGCAGTATTTT.